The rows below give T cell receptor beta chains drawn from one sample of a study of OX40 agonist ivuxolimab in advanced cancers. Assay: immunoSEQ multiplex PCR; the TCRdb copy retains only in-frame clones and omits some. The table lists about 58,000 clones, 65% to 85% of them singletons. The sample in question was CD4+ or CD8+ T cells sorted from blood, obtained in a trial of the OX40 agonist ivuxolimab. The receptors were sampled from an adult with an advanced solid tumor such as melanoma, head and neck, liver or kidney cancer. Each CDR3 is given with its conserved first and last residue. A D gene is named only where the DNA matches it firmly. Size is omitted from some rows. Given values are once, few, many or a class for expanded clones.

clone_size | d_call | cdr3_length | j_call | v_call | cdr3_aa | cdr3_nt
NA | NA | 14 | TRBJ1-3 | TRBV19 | CASSKGRLGSTIYF | TGTGCCAGTAGTAAGGGCAGACTTGGAAGCACCATATATTTT
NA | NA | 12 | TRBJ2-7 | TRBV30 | CAWSVRQESQYF | TGTGCCTGGAGTGTAAGGCAGGAAAGCCAGTACTTC
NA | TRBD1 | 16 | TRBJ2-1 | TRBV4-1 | CASSQGTGQGYNEQFF | TGCGCCAGCAGCCAAGGTACGGGACAGGGGTACAATGAGCAGTTCTTC
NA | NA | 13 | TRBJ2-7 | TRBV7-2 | CASSLRDGYEQYF | TGTGCCAGCAGCCTCCGGGACGGCTACGAGCAGTACTTC
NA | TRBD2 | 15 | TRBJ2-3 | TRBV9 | CASSVLAVSTDTQYF | TGTGCCAGCAGCGTCCTAGCGGTGAGCACAGATACGCAGTATTTT
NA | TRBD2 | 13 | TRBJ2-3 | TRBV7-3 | CASSSGLRDTQYF | TGTGCCAGCAGCTCGGGACTAAGGGATACGCAGTATTTT
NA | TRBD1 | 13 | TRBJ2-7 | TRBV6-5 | CASSYPGQGEQYF | TGTGCCAGCAGTTACCCCGGACAGGGCGAGCAGTACTTC
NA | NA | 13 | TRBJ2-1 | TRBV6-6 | CASSPSIYNEQFF | TGTGCCAGCAGCCCTAGCATCTACAATGAGCAGTTCTTC
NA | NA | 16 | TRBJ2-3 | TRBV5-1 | CASSRGTPGSTDTQYF | TGCGCCAGCAGCAGGGGGACACCGGGGTCAACAGATACGCAGTATTTT
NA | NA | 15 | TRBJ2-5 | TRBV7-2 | CASSFNPGRTETQYF | TGTGCCAGCAGCTTCAATCCTGGGAGGACGGAGACCCAGTACTTC
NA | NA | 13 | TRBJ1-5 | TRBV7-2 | CASSSEGNQPQHF | TGTGCCAGCAGTTCAGAGGGCAATCAGCCCCAGCATTTT
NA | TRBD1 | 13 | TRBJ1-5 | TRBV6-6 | CASRDRGLEAQHF | TGTGCCAGCCGGGACAGGGGCCTAGAGGCCCAGCATTTT
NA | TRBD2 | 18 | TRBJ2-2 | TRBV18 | CASSLTAGTSGRTGELFF | TGTGCCAGCTCACTAACCGCTGGCACTAGCGGGAGGACCGGGGAGCTGTTTTTT
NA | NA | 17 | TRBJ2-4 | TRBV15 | CATSRDRGAGTKNIQYF | TGTGCCACCAGCAGAGATCGAGGTGCTGGAACCAAAAACATTCAGTACTTC
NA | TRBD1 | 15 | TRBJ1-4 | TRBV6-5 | CASSSVRYRGEKLFF | TGTGCCAGCAGTTCTGTCCGGTACAGGGGTGAAAAACTGTTTTTT
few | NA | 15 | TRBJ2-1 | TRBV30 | CAWSVRGGPYNEQFF | TGTGCCTGGAGTGTACGAGGCGGGCCCTACAATGAGCAGTTCTTC
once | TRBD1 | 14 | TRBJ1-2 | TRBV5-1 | CASSRDRANYGYTF | TGCGCCAGCAGCAGGGACAGGGCTAACTATGGCTACACCTTC
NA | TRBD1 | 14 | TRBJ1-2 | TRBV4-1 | CASSSQGGIYGYTF | TGCGCCAGCAGCAGCCAGGGGGGGATCTATGGCTACACCTTC
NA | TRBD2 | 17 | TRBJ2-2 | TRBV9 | CASSVGDYRSDTGELFF | TGTGCCAGCAGCGTAGGGGACTATCGGTCTGACACCGGGGAGCTGTTTTTT
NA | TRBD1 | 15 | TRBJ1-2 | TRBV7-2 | CASSSYSDRGRGYTF | TGTGCCAGCAGCTCCTACTCGGACAGGGGGCGAGGCTACACCTTC
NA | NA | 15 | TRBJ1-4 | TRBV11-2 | CASSLNIGRAEKLFF | TGTGCCAGCAGCTTAAACATCGGCAGGGCCGAAAAACTGTTTTTT
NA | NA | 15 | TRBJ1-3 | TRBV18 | CASSPKEGGGNTIYF | TGTGCCAGCTCACCAAAGGAGGGGGGCGGAAACACCATATATTTT
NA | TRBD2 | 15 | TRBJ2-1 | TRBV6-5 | CASSTPTSGNNEQFF | TGTGCCAGCAGTACCCCGACTAGCGGGAACAATGAGCAGTTCTTC
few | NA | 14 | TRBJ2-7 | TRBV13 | CASSRDHRGYEQYF | TGTGCCAGCAGTCGGGACCATCGAGGGTACGAGCAGTACTTC
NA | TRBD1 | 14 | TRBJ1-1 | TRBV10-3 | CAISGTTGFNSAFF | TGTGCCATCAGTGGTACGACAGGGTTTAACAGTGCTTTCTTT
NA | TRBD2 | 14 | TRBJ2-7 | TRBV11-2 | CASSLDAGAYEQYF | TGTGCCAGCAGCTTAGATGCGGGAGCCTACGAGCAGTACTTC
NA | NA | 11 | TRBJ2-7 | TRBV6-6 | CASWDNYEQYF | TGTGCCAGCTGGGACAACTACGAGCAGTACTTC
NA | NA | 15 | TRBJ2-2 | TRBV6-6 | CASKGQRVNTGELFF | TGTGCCAGCAAAGGACAACGAGTAAACACCGGGGAGCTGTTTTTT
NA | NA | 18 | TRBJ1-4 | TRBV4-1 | CASSHPRGRLSTNEKLFF | TGCGCCAGCAGCCATCCCCGGGGCCGTCTTTCAACTAATGAAAAACTGTTTTTT
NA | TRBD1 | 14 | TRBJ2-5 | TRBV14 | CASSLGTVPGTQYF | TGTGCCAGCAGCCTTGGGACAGTCCCGGGGACCCAGTACTTC
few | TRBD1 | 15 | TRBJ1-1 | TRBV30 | CAWSLLDRDNTEAFF | TGTGCCTGGAGTCTTCTGGACAGGGATAACACTGAAGCTTTCTTT
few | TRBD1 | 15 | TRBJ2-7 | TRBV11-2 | CASSLEGQGLYEQYF | TGTGCCAGCAGTCTAGAGGGACAGGGGCTCTACGAGCAGTACTTC
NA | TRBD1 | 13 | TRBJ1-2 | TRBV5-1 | CASSPGQGRDYTF | TGCGCCAGCAGCCCCGGACAGGGGAGGGACTACACCTTC
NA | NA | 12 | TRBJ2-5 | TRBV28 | CASSLRLETQYF | TGTGCCAGCAGTTTAAGGCTAGAGACCCAGTACTTC
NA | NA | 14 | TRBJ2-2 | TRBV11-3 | CASSLFGLTGELFF | TGTGCCAGCAGCTTGTTTGGTCTCACCGGGGAGCTGTTTTTT
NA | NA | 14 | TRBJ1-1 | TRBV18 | CASSPIAGSTEAFF | TGTGCCAGCTCACCAATAGCAGGGTCCACTGAAGCTTTCTTT
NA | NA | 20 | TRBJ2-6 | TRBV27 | CASRAVGGTWEDSGANVLTF | TGTGCCAGCAGAGCAGTAGGCGGGACTTGGGAGGACTCTGGGGCCAACGTCCTGACTTTC
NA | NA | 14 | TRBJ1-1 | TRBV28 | CASSLGHPNTEAFF | TGTGCCAGCAGTTTAGGGCACCCGAACACTGAAGCTTTCTTT
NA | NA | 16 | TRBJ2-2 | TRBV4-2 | CASSQRGKGITGELFF | TGTGCCAGCAGCCAAAGGGGGAAGGGAATCACCGGGGAGCTGTTTTTT
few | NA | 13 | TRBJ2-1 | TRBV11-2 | CASRGFGSHEQFF | TGTGCCAGCAGAGGGTTCGGTAGCCATGAGCAGTTCTTC
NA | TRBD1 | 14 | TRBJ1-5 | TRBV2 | CASSTGGGNQPQHF | TGTGCCAGCAGTACAGGGGGCGGCAATCAGCCCCAGCATTTT
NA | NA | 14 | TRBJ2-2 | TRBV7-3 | CASSRRQDTGELFF | TGTGCCAGCAGCCGTAGACAGGACACCGGGGAGCTGTTTTTT
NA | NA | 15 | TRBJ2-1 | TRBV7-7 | CASSLGLGRNNEQFF | TGTGCTAGCAGCTTAGGCCTGGGACGGAACAATGAGCAGTTCTTC
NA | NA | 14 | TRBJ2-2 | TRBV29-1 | CSVEKATRTGELFF | TGCAGCGTTGAAAAAGCCACCCGGACCGGGGAGCTGTTTTTT
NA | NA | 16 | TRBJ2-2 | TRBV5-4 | CASSLGRAVNTGELFF | TGTGCCAGCAGCTTAGGACGGGCTGTGAACACCGGGGAGCTGTTTTTT
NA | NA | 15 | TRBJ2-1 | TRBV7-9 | CASSLVGPGYNEQFF | TGTGCCAGCAGCTTAGTTGGCCCGGGGTACAATGAGCAGTTCTTC
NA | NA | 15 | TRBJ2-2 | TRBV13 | CASRPGPAGDGELFF | TGTGCCAGCAGACCGGGACCGGCCGGGGACGGGGAGCTGTTTTTT
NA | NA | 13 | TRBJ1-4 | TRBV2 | CASSAASNEKLFF | TGTGCCAGCAGTGCTGCCAGTAATGAAAAACTGTTTTTT
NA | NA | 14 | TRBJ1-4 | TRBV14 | CASSGGIPNEKLFF | TGTGCCAGCAGTGGAGGGATCCCAAATGAAAAACTGTTTTTT
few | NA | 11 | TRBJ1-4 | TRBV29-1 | CSVLSGEKLFF | TGCAGCGTTCTATCAGGTGAAAAACTGTTTTTT
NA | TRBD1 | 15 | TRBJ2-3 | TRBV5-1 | CASSVGQGARDTQYF | TGCGCCAGCAGCGTCGGACAGGGCGCCCGGGATACGCAGTATTTT